These T cell receptor beta chains were read from a single sample in a study of tumor-infiltrating lymphocytes in oesophageal squamous cell carcinoma. Each CDR3 protein is one row after TCRdb ran MiXCR on the PCR reads. The table shows almost 20,000 distinct CDR3 sequences, with around 43% occurring only once. Source material: normal esophageal tissue next to the tumor. All receptors come from a male donor with esophageal squamous cell carcinoma. Each CDR3 is given with its conserved first and last residue.

j_gene | v_gene | CDR3aa
NA | TRBV7-6 | CASSLGGTSNPGEQFF
TRBJ1-4 | TRBV7-2 | CASSIGHVATNEKLFF
TRBJ2-7 | TRBV12-3/TRBV12-4 | CASSLGQIYEQYF
TRBJ2-4 | TRBV28 | CARSYRDRGFEQYF
TRBJ2-3 | TRBV11-2 | CASSLDGGEYADTQYF
TRBJ2-5 | TRBV7-4 | CASSLEIGLRRQETQYF
TRBJ2-2 | TRBV7-4 | CASSSQGGNTGELFF
TRBJ1-5 | TRBV5-1 | CASSLDGGPSNQPQHF
TRBJ1-4 | TRBV18 | CASSPPWGEDRQKLFF
TRBJ2-7 | TRBV4-1 | CASSQVGGDEQYF
NA | TRBV7-6 | CASSLVTGTGIPYEQYF
NA | TRBV7-6 | CASSLGPGAYEQYF
NA | TRBV7-6 | CASSLGEVPSQGLYGYTF
TRBJ1-4 | TRBV7-8 | CASSLAGGGWTNEKLFF
TRBJ2-1 | TRBV5-4 | CASSLGGSLTANEQFF
TRBJ2-2 | TRBV7-8 | CASSWDRLAGELFF
TRBJ2-1 | TRBV6-9 | CASSYGSKQFF
TRBJ1-2 | TRBV12-3/TRBV12-4 | CASSFLTGGYTF
NA | TRBV11-3 | CASSLEGGSGYEQYF
NA | TRBV6-1 | CASTGRILAGAGEQYF
NA | TRBV7-2 | CASSFGLAYEQYF
TRBJ2-6 | TRBV4-1 | CASSQERGGLHLRF
NA | TRBV6-2/TRBV6-3 | CASGLAGGGETQYF
TRBJ2-2 | TRBV11-2 | CASRRGGASNTGELFF
TRBJ2-6 | TRBV20-1 | CSASRVPGANVLTF
NA | TRBV19 | CASSLAPRETQYF
TRBJ2-3 | TRBV6-5 | CAVGTIQYF
TRBJ2-1 | TRBV7-9 | CASSLSDSNNEQFF
TRBJ2-1 | TRBV6-4 | CASRLEHGGTYNEQFF
TRBJ2-7 | TRBV12-3/TRBV12-4 | CASRYRDPNSPLHF
TRBJ2-5 | TRBV5-1 | CASGPGTDYQETQYF
TRBJ2-1 | TRBV12-3/TRBV12-4 | CASSPSRYSYNEQFF
TRBJ2-1 | TRBV7-2 | CASSSLDGLAVCNEQFF
TRBJ1-1 | TRBV7-3 | CASSLSGGMNTEAFF
TRBJ2-3 | TRBV10-3 | CAISSIRQGRTDTQYF
TRBJ2-5 | TRBV7-6 | CASSLDQTNQETQYF
TRBJ2-3 | TRBV7-2 | CASSFALAGADTQYF
NA | TRBV7-9 | CASSWDYNEQFF
TRBJ2-3 | TRBV6-1 | CALGDWATDTQYF
TRBJ2-1 | TRBV7-2 | CASSLVQDSYNEQFF
TRBJ2-3 | TRBV10-3 | CAISDGQAGGDTQYF
NA | TRBV11-2 | CASSAIGQEFDNEQYF